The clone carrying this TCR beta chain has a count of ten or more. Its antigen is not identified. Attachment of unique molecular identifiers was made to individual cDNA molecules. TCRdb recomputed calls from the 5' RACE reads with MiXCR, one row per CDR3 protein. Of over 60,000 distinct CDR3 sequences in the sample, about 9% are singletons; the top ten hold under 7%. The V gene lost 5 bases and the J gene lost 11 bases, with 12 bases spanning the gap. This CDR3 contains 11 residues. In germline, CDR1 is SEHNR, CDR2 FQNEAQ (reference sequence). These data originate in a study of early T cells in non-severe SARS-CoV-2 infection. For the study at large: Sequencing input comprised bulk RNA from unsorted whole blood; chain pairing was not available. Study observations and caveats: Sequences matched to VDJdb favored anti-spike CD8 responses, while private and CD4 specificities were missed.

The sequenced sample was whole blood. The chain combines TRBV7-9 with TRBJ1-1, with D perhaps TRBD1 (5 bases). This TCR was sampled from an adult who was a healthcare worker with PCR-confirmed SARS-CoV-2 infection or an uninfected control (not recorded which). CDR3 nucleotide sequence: TGTGCCAGCAGCCAGGGCCCCTGGGCTTTCTTT. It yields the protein CASSQGPWAFF.